This is a list of T cell receptor beta chains from one sample in a study of CD8 T cells in Susac syndrome. TCRdb re-called the immunoSEQ multiplex PCR reads with MiXCR, one entry per CDR3 protein. Altogether some 200,000 distinct CDR3 sequences are present, 90% to 95% being singletons, with the ten largest covering approximately 0.086%. The sample comprised CD4+ T cells from PBMCs. The receptors were gathered from a human donor with Susac syndrome. CDR3s include the opening cysteine and the closing phenylalanine or tryptophan. The D gene is left open where the match is weak. The listing skips clone size in some rows; elsewhere it reads once, few, many or a size class.

size	V	J	D	CDR3	DNA
NA	TRBV11-1	TRBJ2-1	TRBD1	CASSLTGLYNEQFF	TGTGCCAGCAGCTTGACAGGGCTCTACAATGAGCAGTTCTTC
NA	TRBV10-3	TRBJ2-1	TRBD2	CAISGLAGETEQFF	TGTGCCATCAGTGGACTAGCGGGAGAAACTGAGCAGTTCTTC
NA	TRBV20-1	TRBJ1-1	TRBD1	CSASPTGSNTEAFF	TGCAGTGCTAGCCCGACAGGGTCCAACACTGAAGCTTTCTTT
NA	TRBV11-2	TRBJ1-2	NA	CASSWGFLGNYGYTF	TGTGCCAGCAGCTGGGGGTTCCTCGGAAACTATGGCTACACCTTC
NA	TRBV9	TRBJ2-1	NA	CASTYTATSSYNEQFF	TGTGCCAGCACCTACACCGCCACAAGCTCCTACAATGAGCAGTTCTTC
NA	TRBV18	TRBJ2-7	TRBD1	CASSPNNPGQGTYEQYF	TGTGCCAGCTCACCAAACAACCCGGGACAGGGCACCTACGAGCAGTACTTC
NA	TRBV2	TRBJ2-2	NA	CASRRAPNTGELFF	TGTGCCAGCAGGAGGGCTCCGAACACCGGGGAGCTGTTTTTT
NA	TRBV5-1	TRBJ2-1	TRBD2	CASSPSLRASGYNEQFF	TGCGCCAGCAGCCCTTCGTTACGGGCTAGCGGATACAATGAGCAGTTCTTC
once	TRBV12-5	TRBJ2-4	NA	CASGLAGPRGNIQYF	TGTGCTAGTGGTTTGGCGGGACCGAGAGGGAACATTCAGTACTTC
NA	TRBV19	TRBJ2-5	NA	CASSISSGEETQYF	TGTGCCAGTAGTATATCTTCAGGGGAAGAGACCCAGTACTTC
NA	TRBV20-1	TRBJ1-2	NA	CSARTAVNYGYTF	TGCAGTGCCAGGACAGCAGTAAACTATGGCTACACCTTC
NA	TRBV6-5	TRBJ2-3	TRBD1	CASSRTGTGVDTQYF	TGTGCCAGCTCTCGGACCGGGACAGGGGTAGATACGCAGTATTTT
NA	TRBV7-8	TRBJ1-2	NA	CASSSGARYGYTF	TGTGCCAGCAGCTCGGGGGCGCGGTATGGCTACACCTTC
NA	TRBV29-1	TRBJ2-1	NA	CSVGNNEQFF	TGCAGCGTTGGAAACAATGAGCAGTTCTTC
NA	TRBV7-9	TRBJ1-1	TRBD1	CASSYDGTGSKAFF	TGTGCCAGCAGCTACGACGGGACAGGGAGTAAAGCTTTCTTT
NA	TRBV5-1	TRBJ1-1	NA	CASSSSGGPTEAFF	TGCGCCAGCAGCTCTTCCGGAGGTCCCACTGAAGCTTTCTTT
once	TRBV28	TRBJ2-1	NA	CASSLTGEAYNEQFF	TGTGCCAGCAGTTTAACAGGGGAGGCCTACAATGAGCAGTTCTTC
NA	TRBV20-1	TRBJ2-1	NA	CSAPRSWEYNEQFF	TGCAGTGCCCCCCGGTCGTGGGAGTACAATGAGCAGTTCTTC
NA	TRBV20-1	TRBJ1-5	NA	CSAARQGQPQHF	TGCAGTGCTGCTCGACAAGGTCAGCCCCAGCATTTT
NA	TRBV29-1	TRBJ2-3	NA	CSVEDRIGTDTQYF	TGCAGCGTTGAAGATCGTATAGGCACAGATACGCAGTATTTT
NA	TRBV2	TRBJ2-5	NA	CASRALGLEEETQYF	TGTGCCAGCAGGGCCCTCGGTCTAGAGGAGGAGACCCAGTACTTC
NA	TRBV19	TRBJ1-1	NA	CASSGVAATNTEAFF	TGTGCCAGTAGTGGTGTTGCAGCAACAAACACTGAAGCTTTCTTT
NA	TRBV5-1	TRBJ1-1	NA	CASSVSGGSYTEAFF	TGCGCCAGCAGTGTTTCGGGGGGCTCATACACTGAAGCTTTCTTT
NA	TRBV5-4	TRBJ2-7	TRBD1	CASSLVSGTDHPYEQYF	TGTGCCAGCAGCTTGGTTTCCGGGACAGATCATCCCTACGAGCAGTACTTC
NA	TRBV12-3/TRBV12-4	TRBJ2-7	NA	CASSEGSRALYEQYF	TGTGCCAGCAGTGAGGGGAGCAGGGCCCTCTACGAGCAGTACTTC
NA	TRBV7-2	TRBJ2-1	TRBD2	CASSLREGNEQFF	TGTGCCAGCAGCTTGCGGGAGGGCAATGAGCAGTTCTTC
NA	TRBV6-5	TRBJ2-3	TRBD1	CASSLGTGGSDTQYF	TGTGCCAGCAGCCTCGGGACAGGAGGGTCAGATACGCAGTATTTT
NA	TRBV9	TRBJ2-7	TRBD2	CASSSVAGAYEQYF	TGTGCCAGCAGCTCCGTAGCGGGGGCCTACGAGCAGTACTTC
NA	TRBV2	TRBJ2-1	TRBD2	CASGLAGGTSYNEQFF	TGTGCCAGCGGACTAGCGGGAGGGACTTCTTACAATGAGCAGTTCTTC
NA	TRBV2	TRBJ1-4	TRBD1	CASRVGTAEKLFF	TGTGCCAGCAGGGTTGGGACAGCTGAAAAACTGTTTTTT
once	TRBV28	TRBJ2-6	NA	CASTLSDLSSGANVLTF	TGTGCCAGCACCCTAAGCGACCTAAGCTCTGGGGCCAACGTCCTGACTTTC
NA	TRBV3-1	TRBJ1-5	NA	CASSRYNNQPQHF	TGTGCCAGCAGCCGCTATAACAATCAGCCCCAGCATTTT
NA	TRBV4-1	TRBJ1-6	NA	CASSQESNSPLHF	TGCGCCAGCAGCCAAGAATCGAATTCACCCCTCCACTTT
NA	TRBV7-9	TRBJ2-3	NA	CASSLARLNTDTQYF	TGTGCCAGCAGCTTAGCGCGGCTGAACACAGATACGCAGTATTTT
NA	TRBV6-1	TRBJ1-2	TRBD1	CASSQGTGDGLRGYTF	TGTGCCAGCTCTCAAGGGACAGGGGATGGTTTGCGGGGCTACACCTTC
once	TRBV5-1	TRBJ2-4	TRBD2	CASSLLAGEGNIQYF	TGCGCCAGCAGCTTACTAGCGGGAGAGGGGAACATTCAGTACTTC
NA	TRBV6-5	TRBJ1-5	NA	CASSREGGSNQPQHF	TGTGCCAGCAGTCGTGAGGGGGGGAGCAATCAGCCCCAGCATTTT
NA	TRBV4-1	TRBJ2-1	TRBD1	CASSYSGTGSNEQFF	TGCGCCAGCAGCTACTCCGGGACAGGGAGTAATGAGCAGTTCTTC
NA	TRBV6-4	TRBJ2-3	NA	CASSDGVGPSTDTQYF	TGTGCCAGCAGTGACGGCGTGGGGCCTAGCACAGATACGCAGTATTTT
NA	TRBV5-1	TRBJ2-5	TRBD2	CASRLTGGPGETQYF	TGCGCCAGCAGGCTGACGGGGGGGCCGGGGGAGACCCAGTACTTC